Below, one T cell receptor (beta chain) is given with its context. Its antigen is not known. The data are from a study of T cell repertoires in cytomegalovirus infection. At the level of the study: Carrying CMV and the relevant HLA type showed in public TCR beta signatures.

TCRdb processed the reads anew with MiXCR; each CDR3 protein has one entry. The table includes about half a million distinct CDR3 sequences, approximately 42% detected once. V lost 8 bases to trimming and J lost 2 bases, with 13 bases between them. Germline loops: CDR1 LNHDA, CDR2 SQIVND (reference sequence). CDR3 size: 14 residues. The TCR comes from a human donor in good health (CMV status not recorded). Some clones in this sample may be carry-over from other donors' samples. The sample here was cultured PBMCs, taken from culture after CMV antigen stimulation. The V and J genes are TRBV19 and TRBJ2-1; D unclear. CDR3 region: CASDPGFPYNEQFF. As DNA, the CDR3 is TGTGCCAGTGATCCCGGGTTCCCCTACAATGAGCAGTTCTTC.